The rows below give T cell receptor beta chains drawn from one sample of a study of tumor-infiltrating lymphocytes in localized non-small cell lung cancer. Produced via immunoSEQ multiplex PCR; TCRdb's table is partial and in-frame only. The repertoire includes about 12,000 clones, approximately 84% of them detected once, and approximately 8.9% sits in the top ten. Sequenced: lung tumor tissue. The receptors originated from a human donor with non-small cell lung cancer. The CDR3 runs from the conserved cysteine through the conserved F or W. The order of the fields is D gene, J gene, clone size, V gene, CDR3 protein, CDR3 DNA. D genes are given only for firm matches. Rows give clone size only sometimes, using once, few, many, or a class for an expanded clone.

TRBD1,TRBJ2-5,NA,TRBV29-1,CSVRTGGASSSETQYF,TGCAGCGTACGGACAGGGGGCGCGTCTTCTTCCGAGACCCAGTACTTC
TRBD1,TRBJ1-5,NA,TRBV2,CASTPTGGSNQPQHF,TGTGCCAGCACTCCGACAGGGGGTAGCAATCAGCCCCAGCATTTT
NA,TRBJ2-7,NA,TRBV28,CASSSGLGRYEQYF,TGTGCCAGCAGTTCCGGTCTGGGGCGCTACGAGCAGTACTTC
TRBD2,TRBJ2-1,NA,TRBV19,CASSNLLAGGEQFF,TGTGCCAGTAGTAACCTACTAGCGGGAGGTGAGCAGTTCTTC
NA,TRBJ2-7,NA,TRBV2,CASSGTYEQYF,TGTGCCAGCAGTGGGACCTACGAGCAGTACTTC
NA,TRBJ2-6,few,TRBV14,CASSPSLAGANVLTF,TGTGCCAGCAGCCCATCGCTAGCTGGGGCCAACGTCCTGACTTTC
NA,TRBJ2-5,NA,TRBV6-6,CASSYSRDTRAYF,TGTGCCAGCAGTTACTCGAGGGATACTCGGGCGTACTTC
NA,TRBJ2-7,NA,TRBV29-1,CSVEIPGGLDEQYF,TGCAGCGTTGAAATCCCCGGGGGACTCGACGAGCAGTACTTC
NA,TRBJ1-1,NA,TRBV15,CATSSRGGRGVTEAFF,TGTGCCACCAGCTCGAGGGGGGGCAGGGGAGTCACTGAAGCTTTCTTT
NA,TRBJ1-1,NA,TRBV11-3,CASSLDRGTEAFF,TGTGCCAGCAGCTTAGATCGTGGCACTGAAGCTTTCTTT
TRBD1,TRBJ1-2,NA,TRBV5-1,CASSGGQGLNYGYTF,TGCGCCAGCAGCGGGGGACAGGGCCTTAACTATGGCTACACCTTC
NA,TRBJ2-3,NA,TRBV11-2,CASSYQPRTDTQYF,TGTGCCAGCAGCTATCAGCCGAGGACAGATACGCAGTATTTT
TRBD2,TRBJ2-4,once,TRBV7-3,CASSPRGLVGNIQYF,TGTGCCAGCAGCCCCCGGGGACTAGTTGGAAACATTCAGTACTTC
NA,TRBJ2-7,NA,TRBV6-1,CASSLHYEQYF,TGTGCCAGCAGTCTTCACTACGAGCAGTACTTC
NA,TRBJ1-1,NA,TRBV28,CASSRLDNLNTEAFF,TGTGCCAGCAGTCGACTGGACAATCTGAACACTGAAGCTTTCTTT
NA,TRBJ1-1,NA,TRBV6-1,CASRQVGVGTEAFF,TGTGCCAGCAGACAAGTGGGGGTGGGCACTGAAGCTTTCTTT
NA,TRBJ2-7,NA,TRBV11-2,CASSLGVRGSYEQYF,TGTGCCAGCAGCTTGGGGGTTCGAGGGTCGTACGAGCAGTACTTC
TRBD1,TRBJ1-1,few,TRBV19,CASSIGRGGNTEAFF,TGTGCCAGTAGTATAGGTAGAGGGGGCAACACTGAAGCTTTCTTT
TRBD2,TRBJ2-7,NA,TRBV5-1,CASSPSRAGVYEQYF,TGCGCCAGCAGCCCCAGTAGGGCGGGGGTCTACGAGCAGTACTTC
NA,TRBJ1-1,NA,TRBV6-5,CASSYKGRAFF,TGTGCCAGCAGTTACAAGGGTAGAGCTTTCTTT
NA,TRBJ2-2,NA,TRBV27,CASSLWTQGTGELFF,TGTGCCAGCAGTTTGTGGACTCAAGGCACCGGGGAGCTGTTTTTT
TRBD2,TRBJ2-1,NA,TRBV7-2,CASSLEESRGLAGGNEQFF,TGTGCCAGCAGCTTAGAAGAGTCCCGAGGACTAGCGGGGGGCAATGAGCAGTTCTTC
TRBD1,TRBJ1-1,NA,TRBV28,CASSLMTGREAFF,TGTGCCAGCAGTTTAATGACAGGGAGGGAAGCTTTCTTT
NA,TRBJ2-2,NA,TRBV29-1,CSVDSRGNTGELFF,TGCAGCGTTGATTCCAGGGGAAACACCGGGGAGCTGTTTTTT
NA,TRBJ2-7,NA,TRBV7-9,CASSLQVGYEQYF,TGTGCCAGCAGCCTACAGGTCGGGTACGAGCAGTACTTC
NA,TRBJ2-1,NA,TRBV5-4,CASSFETGGDEQFF,TGTGCCAGCAGCTTCGAAACAGGGGGGGATGAGCAGTTCTTC
TRBD2,TRBJ2-1,NA,TRBV6-5,CASSQTSAGYNEQFF,TGTGCCAGCAGTCAGACTAGCGCAGGCTACAATGAGCAGTTCTTC
NA,TRBJ1-1,once,TRBV5-4,CASSRQEGTEAFF,TGTGCCAGCAGTAGACAGGAGGGAACTGAAGCTTTCTTT
NA,TRBJ2-5,NA,TRBV14,CASSPGPWETQYF,TGTGCCAGCAGCCCGGGACCTTGGGAGACCCAGTACTTC
TRBD1,TRBJ1-2,NA,TRBV29-1,CRDRVRPNYGYTF,TGCAGGGACAGGGTGAGACCTAACTATGGCTACACCTTC
NA,TRBJ2-7,NA,TRBV5-6,CASSLRQREQYF,TGTGCCAGCAGCTTGAGACAGAGGGAGCAGTACTTC
TRBD1,TRBJ1-1,medium-sized,TRBV9,CASSADRAPAFF,TGTGCCAGCAGCGCCGACAGGGCCCCGGCTTTCTTT
NA,TRBJ1-2,few,TRBV6-5,CASSDSLEGSGYTF,TGTGCCAGCAGTGACAGCCTGGAGGGGTCTGGCTACACCTTC
NA,TRBJ2-7,NA,TRBV5-1,CASSFAGPISYEQYF,TGCGCCAGCAGCTTTGCCGGGCCGATCTCCTACGAGCAGTACTTC
NA,TRBJ2-2,NA,TRBV7-9,CASSLAQNTGELFF,TGTGCCAGCAGCTTAGCCCAGAACACCGGGGAGCTGTTTTTT
NA,TRBJ1-5,NA,TRBV2,CASRRTPGGNQPQHF,TGTGCCAGCAGACGGACTCCGGGGGGCAATCAGCCCCAGCATTTT
NA,TRBJ1-1,NA,TRBV5-1,CASSLAMQGNTEAFF,TGCGCCAGCAGCTTGGCCATGCAGGGGAACACTGAAGCTTTCTTT
TRBD1,TRBJ1-1,NA,TRBV5-3,CASSEDRATEAFF,TGTGCCAGCAGCGAAGACAGGGCCACTGAAGCTTTCTTT
TRBD1,TRBJ2-7,once,TRBV6-5,CASSYGQGLYEQYF,TGTGCCAGCAGTTACGGACAGGGTCTCTACGAGCAGTACTTC
TRBD2,TRBJ2-3,once,TRBV28,CASYSGTSGRHGTQYF,TGTGCCAGCTACTCCGGGACTAGCGGGAGGCACGGAACGCAGTATTTT
TRBD2,TRBJ2-7,once,TRBV4-2,CASSQDRELAGAEQYF,TGTGCCAGCAGCCAAGACAGGGAACTAGCGGGAGCCGAGCAGTACTTC
NA,TRBJ2-3,once,TRBV11-3,CASSAPGIHTDTQYF,TGTGCCAGCAGCGCCCCGGGGATTCACACAGATACGCAGTATTTT
NA,TRBJ1-2,NA,TRBV19,CASSQGGGGYTF,TGTGCCAGTAGTCAGGGAGGTGGAGGCTACACCTTC
TRBD2,TRBJ2-5,NA,TRBV6-6,CASSFREGFAETQYF,TGTGCCAGCAGTTTCCGGGAGGGGTTCGCAGAGACCCAGTACTTC
NA,TRBJ2-1,NA,TRBV28,CASIMSQNQYNEQFF,TGTGCCTCAATAATGTCACAGAACCAATACAATGAGCAGTTCTTC
TRBD1,TRBJ2-2,NA,TRBV5-5,CASSPGTGVTGELFF,TGTGCCAGCAGCCCCGGGACAGGGGTCACCGGGGAGCTGTTTTTT
TRBD2,TRBJ2-2,few,TRBV6-4,CASSDSGGYAGELFF,TGTGCCAGCAGTGACTCGGGAGGGTACGCCGGGGAGCTGTTTTTT
NA,TRBJ2-1,NA,TRBV11-2,CASSLMNEQFF,TGTGCCAGCAGCTTAATGAATGAGCAGTTCTTC
TRBD1,TRBJ1-1,NA,TRBV11-2,CASSLRWGQLNTEAFF,TGTGCCAGCAGCTTAAGGTGGGGACAGTTGAACACTGAAGCTTTCTTT
NA,TRBJ2-4,NA,TRBV28,CASSSAKNIQYF,TGTGCCAGCAGTTCCGCCAAAAACATTCAGTACTTC
NA,TRBJ1-1,NA,TRBV7-8,CASSLAGNTEAFF,TGTGCCAGCAGCTTAGCGGGGAACACTGAAGCTTTCTTT
NA,TRBJ2-1,once,TRBV30,CAWSVTPRTRSSYNEQFF,TGTGCCTGGAGTGTTACCCCCAGAACAAGGAGCTCCTACAATGAGCAGTTCTTC
TRBD2,TRBJ2-5,NA,TRBV19,CASSPRLAGGSFQETQYF,TGTGCCAGTAGTCCTCGACTAGCGGGAGGTTCATTCCAAGAGACCCAGTACTTC
NA,TRBJ1-3,NA,TRBV14,CASSQGVRSSGNTIYF,TGTGCCAGCAGCCAAGGGGTCAGAAGTTCTGGAAACACCATATATTTT
NA,TRBJ2-3,NA,TRBV6-4,CASSDGSTDTQYF,TGTGCCAGCAGTGACGGGAGCACAGATACGCAGTATTTT
NA,TRBJ2-7,NA,TRBV28,CASSSRGKEQYF,TGTGCCAGCAGTTCCCGAGGGAAGGAGCAGTACTTC
NA,TRBJ1-4,NA,TRBV19,CASSIGRFGEKLFF,TGTGCCAGTAGTATCGGCAGATTTGGCGAAAAACTGTTTTTT